This T cell receptor (beta chain) was profiled in a study of blood T cell repertoires in COVID-19. Study summary: T cells, B-cell-depleted T cells, or PBMCs provided the cDNA or gDNA that served as material.

Sequencing used immunoSEQ multiplex PCR; TCRdb keeps in-frame clones, though not all of them. The profile shows 120,000 or so clones, 88% of them singletons. The germline V gene encodes CDR1 LNHDA and CDR2 SQIVND (reference sequence). The V and J ends lost 5 bases and 3 bases, in that order; junction bases with no gene match: 8. The CDR3 covers 15 residues. This chain uses TRBV19 with TRBJ2-7, with 9 bases lining up with TRBD1. What was sequenced was peripheral blood. The TCR originated in a human donor in a cohort sampled during active COVID-19. The CDR3 nucleotides read TGTGCCAGTAGTGCCAGGGACAGGGAGGACTACGAGCAGTACTTC. Translation gives CASSARDREDYEQYF. The variable domain in full, with the rest retrieved from reference TRBV19 and TRBJ2-7, is DGGITQSPKYLFRKEGQNVTLSCEQNLNHDAMYWYRQDPGQGLRLIYYSQIVNDFQKGDIAEGYSVSREKKESFPLTVTSAQKNPTAFYLCASSARDREDYEQYFGPGTRLTVT.